The 17 T cell receptor beta chains listed next were all sequenced from one sample in a study of T cells in Graves' hyperthyroidism and ophthalmopathy. RNA transcripts served as the template for amplifying TCR beta CDR3 regions. The TCR CDR3 first-round RT-PCR relied on the HTBI primer set. TCRdb passed the multiplex PCR reads through MiXCR, listing each CDR3 protein once. The sample consists of hundreds of thousands of distinct CDR3 sequences, roughly 13% of them appearing once. Material: blood. Every receptor here comes from a woman in her 40s with Graves' ophthalmopathy.

The chain uses TRBV14 and TRBJ2-7; D gene unclear. CDR1 SGHDN and CDR2 FVKESK come from the germline V gene. The CDR3 is 14 residues long. Trimming removed 4 bases from V and 5 bases from J, with 15 bases in between. Here the CDR3 reads CASSLSQRTHEQYF. The CDR3 DNA is TGTGCCAGCAGCCTATCTCAGCGTACCCACGAGCAGTACTTC.

The table lists this clonotype with a few counts. This chain uses TRBV2 with TRBJ2-2; D is unclear. The V and J ends lost 2 bases and 6 bases respectively, with 10 bases between them. Germline V gene data show CDR1 as SNHLY and CDR2 as FYNNEI. The CDR3 totals 14 residues. Here the CDR3 DNA reads TGTGCCAGCAGTGAATCCGGTGTCCCCGGGGAGCTGTTTTTT. This codes for CASSESGVPGELFF.

This clonotype was seen a few times. The chain links TRBV27 to TRBJ2-5; D is perhaps TRBD1 (5 bases). The CDR3 contains 15 residues. Trimming removed 3 bases from V and 5 bases from J, with 16 bases in between. CDR1 and CDR2 (germline): MNHEY, SMNVEV (reference sequence). The CDR3 here is CASSFLGAQRETQYF. The CDR3 nucleotides are TGTGCCAGCAGTTTTTTAGGGGCCCAACGGGAGACCCAGTACTTC.

This clonotype appeared a few times. The chain employs TRBV29-1 and TRBJ2-3; no clear D gene. Germline V gene lookup returns CDR1 SQVTM and CDR2 ANQGSEA. Trimming pared 6 bases from V and 14 bases from J, leaving 9 bases between. This CDR3 region has 8 residues. The CDR3 is CSVSDWYF. The CDR3 DNA reads TGCAGCGTAAGTGACTGGTATTTT.

The chain joins TRBV20-1 to TRBJ2-7; 9 nucleotides line up with TRBD1. This CDR3 is 14 amino acids long. Germline values: CDR1 DFQATT, CDR2 SNEGSKA (reference sequence). J was trimmed by 0 bases and V by 5 bases; bases with no gene match: 5. The CDR3 DNA reads as TGCAGTGCTTCGGGACAGGGACCCTCCTACGAGCAGTACTTC. Protein: CSASGQGPSYEQYF.

This clonotype was counted at least ten times. The V call is TRBV27, the J call TRBJ2-3, with 11 bases lining up with TRBD2. The germline V gene encodes CDR1 MNHEY and CDR2 SMNVEV (reference sequence). This CDR3 has 16 residues. With 2 bases clipped from V and 5 bases from J, the junction kept 6 bases outside the gene matches. CDR3 nucleotide sequence: TGTGCCAGCAGTTTAAACGGACTAGCGGGCCTAGATACGCAGTATTTT. It translates to CASSLNGLAGLDTQYF.

This clonotype was detected only a few times. The rearrangement uses TRBV11-2 and TRBJ1-5, with D perhaps matching TRBD1 (5 bases). This CDR3 region has 14 residues. Looked up from germline, CDR1 is SGHAT and CDR2 is FQNNGV. V was shortened by 5 bases and J by 4 bases, with 12 bases between the two germline ends. The CDR3 spells CASSPQGLNQPQHF. CDR3 in DNA: TGTGCCAGCAGCCCCCAGGGTCTTAATCAGCCCCAGCATTTT.

This clonotype was observed at least ten times. V usage is TRBV6-2 or TRBV6-3 and J usage is TRBJ2-7; 7 bases line up with TRBD1. The CDR3 spans 13 residues. V lost 6 bases, J lost 4 bases, and 6 bases stayed unmatched. CDR1 is MNHEY and CDR2 is SVGEGT in the germline V gene. The CDR3 DNA reads as TGTGCCAGCAGCTACGGGACAGAGTACGAGCAGTACTTC. This encodes CASSYGTEYEQYF.

A note on this clonotype: A single base separates this from a much larger clone, so it may be a read error. The chain couples TRBV7-6 to TRBJ1-2; TRBD1 matches 9 bases. Germline V gene lookup returns CDR1 SGHVS and CDR2 FNYEAQ. The CDR3 consists of 14 residues. With 5 bases clipped from V and 8 bases from J, the junction kept 9 bases outside the gene matches. CDR3 residues: CASSPRDGTGGYTF. The CDR3 nucleotides are TGTGCCAGCAGCCCAAGGGACGGGACAGGGGGCTACACCTTC.

V and J are TRBV5-1 and TRBJ1-3; D is unresolved. This CDR3 region has 16 residues. V was clipped by 2 bases and J by 0 bases, with 12 bases between them. Germline V gene lookup returns CDR1 SGHRS and CDR2 YFSETQ. Here the CDR3 reads CASSFKVQSSGNTIYF. The CDR3 DNA reads as TGCGCCAGCAGCTTCAAGGTACAGAGCTCTGGAAACACCATATATTTT.

This CDR3 is CASSQAWGENTEAFF. CDR3 bases: TGTGCCAGCAGCCAAGCTTGGGGAGAGAACACTGAAGCTTTCTTT. The V call is TRBV3-1, the J call TRBJ1-1; D is undetermined. The CDR3 has 15 residues. Germline CDR1 reads LGHDT; CDR2 reads YNNKEL (reference sequence). Deletions cut 1 base from V and 1 base from J, with 10 bases between.

This clonotype was counted between two and nine times. V usage is TRBV10-3 and J usage is TRBJ1-1; 7 positions match TRBD1. Germline CDR1 and CDR2: ENHRY and SYGVKD. After removal of 3 bases from V and 8 bases from J, the junction contained 6 bases not matched to a gene. This CDR3 comprises 13 residues. CDR3 sequence: CAISERRGLEAFF. The CDR3 DNA follows: TGTGCCATCAGTGAAAGGAGGGGGCTCGAAGCTTTCTTT.

V is TRBV5-1 and J is TRBJ2-1; weak D call: TRBD1 (6 bases). V gave up 3 bases and J gave up 7 bases, with 14 bases separating them. This CDR3 contains 14 residues. CDR1 is SGHRS, CDR2 YFSETQ, per germline. As DNA, the CDR3 is TGCGCCAGCAGCTGGAGGTACAGGGAGAATGAGCAGTTCTTC. Translated, it gives CASSWRYRENEQFF.

This clonotype came up many times. This chain joins TRBV3-1 and TRBJ2-4; 9 bases match TRBD2. The germline V gene has CDR1 LGHDT and CDR2 YNNKEL (reference sequence). The CDR3 extends over 16 amino acids. Trimming at V came to 1 base and at J to 7 bases, leaving 8 bases not matched to a gene. CDR3 in DNA: TGTGCCAGCAGCCAAGGACCGGGACTAGCACTCAACATTCAGTACTTC. This gives the protein CASSQGPGLALNIQYF.

The gene calls are TRBV4-1 and TRBJ2-7; TRBD2 matches 11 bases. CDR3 size: 17 residues. V shed 4 bases and J 3 bases; nucleotides not matched to a gene: 11. Germline-derived CDR1 and CDR2 are MGHRA and YSYEKL. CDR3 in DNA: TGCGCCAGCAGCCGTATGGTAAAGGGACTAGCGGACTACGAGCAGTACTTC. As protein: CASSRMVKGLADYEQYF.

This clonotype was seen repeatedly, ten times or more. This chain links TRBV29-1 with TRBJ2-1, with 9 bases identical to TRBD1. With V trimmed by 4 bases and J by 2 bases, 3 bases remained unmatched. The length of the CDR3 is 14 residues. The germline V gene has CDR1 SQVTM and CDR2 ANQGSEA. CDR3 DNA: TGCAGCGTTGGGAGACAGGGGGCCTACAATGAGCAGTTCTTC. Translating gives CSVGRQGAYNEQFF.

This clonotype was counted ten times or more. The chain has TRBV3-1 and TRBJ1-2; 9 bases fit TRBD1. The CDR3 covers 15 residues. After removal of 4 bases from V and 4 bases from J, the junction contained 7 bases not matched to a gene. CDR1 LGHDT and CDR2 YNNKEL come from the germline V gene (reference sequence). The chain's CDR3 is CASSPRTGASYGYTF. The CDR3 nucleotides read TGTGCCAGCAGCCCCCGGACAGGGGCCAGCTATGGCTACACCTTC.